The 7 T cell receptor beta chains presented below share a single source sample, sequenced in a study of Ad26.COV2.S vaccination and SARS-CoV-2 variants. The assay was immunoSEQ multiplex PCR, and TCRdb's table has in-frame clones only and misses some. Of about 250,000 clones in the sample, around 87% are singletons; the top ten hold around 3%. Treatment described: roughly 20 received Ad26.COV2.S at low or high dose, single or two shots; a few received placebo; per-sample allocation not given. Vaccine and placebo recipients were sampled on day 63 after the first injection. The sequencing used peripheral blood, collected in a trial of Ad26.COV2.S vaccine versus placebo. These receptors all stem from a person aged 18-65 years who received the Ad26.COV2.S COVID-19 vaccine or a placebo.

This chain joins TRBV9 and TRBJ2-5; the match to TRBD2 covers 7 bases. Looked up from germline, CDR1 is SGDLS and CDR2 is YYNGEE. Trimming cost V 4 bases and J 5 bases; bases outside gene matches: 11. This CDR3 contains 15 residues. CDR3 region: CASSPNPVGGETQYF. In nucleotides, the CDR3 is TGTGCCAGCAGCCCCAACCCGGTGGGAGGGGAGACCCAGTACTTC. Full variable domain (rest looked up from reference TRBV9 and TRBJ2-5): DSGVTQTPKHLITATGQRVTLRCSPRSGDLSVYWYQQSLDQGLQFLIQYYNGEERAKGNILERFSAQQFPDLHSELNLSSLELGDSALYFCASSPNPVGGETQYFGPGTRLLVL.

This chain links TRBV7-2 with TRBJ2-6, with D possibly TRBD2 on 5 matching bases. Germline V gives CDR1 SGHTA, CDR2 FQGNSA. V gave up 3 bases and J gave up 1 base, with 7 bases separating them. The CDR3 contains 15 residues. The CDR3 region has the DNA TGTGCCAGCAGCTTGAGGGTGTCTGGGGCCAACGTCCTGACTTTC. This gives the protein CASSLRVSGANVLTF.

CDR3 nucleotide sequence: TGTGCCAGCTCTCGGGACAGTAACACTGAAGCTTTCTTT. It specifies CASSRDSNTEAFF. V is TRBV18 and J is TRBJ1-1; 7 bases align to TRBD1. Losses at the gene ends were 6 bases for V and 2 bases for J; bases not matched to a gene: 3. The length of the CDR3 is 13 residues. Looked up from germline, CDR1 is KGHSH and CDR2 is LQKENI.

The V call is TRBV27, the J call TRBJ2-1; D is uncertain. Trimming stripped 2 bases from V and 7 bases from J, with 18 bases between. The V gene's germline CDR1 is MNHEY and CDR2 SMNVEV (reference sequence). The CDR3 extends over 16 amino acids. CDR3 DNA: TGTGCCAGCAGTTTAGTCTTGCCGACTTATGGGAATGAGCAGTTCTTC. The encoded protein is CASSLVLPTYGNEQFF.

The rearrangement uses TRBV18 and TRBJ2-5; 11 bases line up with TRBD2. The CDR3 contains 19 residues. Germline lookup yields CDR1 KGHSH and CDR2 LQKENI. J lost 0 bases, V lost 4 bases, and 13 bases had no gene match. The CDR3 DNA sequence: TGTGCCAGCTCACTCCTAGCGGGAGGCTCTCGAGAGTACCAAGAGACCCAGTACTTC. It yields the protein CASSLLAGGSREYQETQYF.

This clone was seen a handful of times. This sequence joins TRBV5-3 and TRBJ1-5; tentative D call: TRBD1 (6 bases). TRBV5-3 is assigned to the ORF class and has an uncertain function. Trimming stripped 4 bases from V and 7 bases from J, with 15 bases between. This CDR3 contains 14 residues. CDR3 loop: CARSQDRPRQPQHF. CDR3 DNA sequence: TGTGCCAGAAGCCAAGACAGGCCCCGACAGCCCCAGCATTTT.

This chain joins TRBV9 and TRBJ2-3; 10 nucleotides match TRBD2. J gave up 0 bases and V 6 bases, and 10 bases lay outside the gene matches. The CDR3 consists of 17 residues. Per germline, CDR1 SGDLS and CDR2 YYNGEE. CDR3 sequence (DNA): TGTGCCAGCACCAAACGGACTAGCGGAAATAGCACAGATACGCAGTATTTT. Its protein product is CASTKRTSGNSTDTQYF.